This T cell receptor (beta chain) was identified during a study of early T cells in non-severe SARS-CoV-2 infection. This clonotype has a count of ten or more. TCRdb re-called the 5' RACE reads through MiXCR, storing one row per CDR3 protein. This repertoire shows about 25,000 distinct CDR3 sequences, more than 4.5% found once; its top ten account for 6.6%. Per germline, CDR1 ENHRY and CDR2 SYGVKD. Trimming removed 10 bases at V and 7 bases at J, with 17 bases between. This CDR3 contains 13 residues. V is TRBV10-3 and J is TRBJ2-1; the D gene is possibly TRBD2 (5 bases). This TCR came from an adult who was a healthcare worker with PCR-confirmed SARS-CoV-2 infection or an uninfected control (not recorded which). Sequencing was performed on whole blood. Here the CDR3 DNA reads TGTGCCACACGGACTCACCAAGGGAATGAGCAGTTCTTC. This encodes CATRTHQGNEQFF.